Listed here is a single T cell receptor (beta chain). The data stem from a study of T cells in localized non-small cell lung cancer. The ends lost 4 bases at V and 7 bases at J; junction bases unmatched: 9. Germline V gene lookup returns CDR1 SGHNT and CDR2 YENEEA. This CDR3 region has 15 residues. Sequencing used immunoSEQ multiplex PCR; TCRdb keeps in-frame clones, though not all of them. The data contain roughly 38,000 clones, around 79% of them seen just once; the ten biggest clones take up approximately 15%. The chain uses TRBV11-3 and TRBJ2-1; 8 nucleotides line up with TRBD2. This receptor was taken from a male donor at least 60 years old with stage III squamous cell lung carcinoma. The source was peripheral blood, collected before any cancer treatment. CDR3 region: CASSWGGSGGNEQFF. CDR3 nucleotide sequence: TGTGCCAGCAGCTGGGGTGGAAGCGGGGGAAATGAGCAGTTCTTC.